This T cell receptor beta chain came from a study of cytomegalovirus exposure and HLA in healthy donors. Whole-study results and caveats: Immune exposure data for these donors was limited to CMV serostatus. Specificity for CMV antigens was confirmed in vitro for a few of the CMV-associated chains.

A note on this clone: Its target is unknown.

Participants comprised healthy donors of bone marrow. Trimming cost V 1 base and J 2 bases; bases outside gene matches: 2. The CDR3 is made up of 14 amino acids. Germline CDR1 and CDR2: SGHRS and YFSETQ. The PCR used 60 Vbeta and 13 Jbeta primers. As originally analysed: It was a later analysis that counted 83 million or so unique TCR beta chains, of which 8.5 million to 12 million were shared. TCRdb's copy holds only in-frame clones and misses some; the assay was immunoSEQ multiplex PCR. That table furnishes V, J and clone size, whereas the DNA furnished D and trimming. Of roughly 110,000 clones listed, over 60% are singletons.

The chain links TRBV5-1 to TRBJ2-5; the match to TRBD2 covers 7 bases. Sequenced input: PBMCs. This receptor was obtained from a male donor in good health and CMV-seronegative. CDR3 residues: CASSLWGGQETQYF. The CDR3 DNA is TGCGCCAGCAGCTTGTGGGGGGGACAAGAGACCCAGTACTTC. The entire variable domain, with the rest obtained from reference TRBV5-1 and TRBJ2-5, is as follows: KAGVTQTPRYLIKTRGQQVTLSCSPISGHRSVSWYQQTPGQGLQFLFEYFSETQRNKGNFPGRFSGRQFSNSRSEMNVSTLELGDSALYLCASSLWGGQETQYFGPGTRLLVL.